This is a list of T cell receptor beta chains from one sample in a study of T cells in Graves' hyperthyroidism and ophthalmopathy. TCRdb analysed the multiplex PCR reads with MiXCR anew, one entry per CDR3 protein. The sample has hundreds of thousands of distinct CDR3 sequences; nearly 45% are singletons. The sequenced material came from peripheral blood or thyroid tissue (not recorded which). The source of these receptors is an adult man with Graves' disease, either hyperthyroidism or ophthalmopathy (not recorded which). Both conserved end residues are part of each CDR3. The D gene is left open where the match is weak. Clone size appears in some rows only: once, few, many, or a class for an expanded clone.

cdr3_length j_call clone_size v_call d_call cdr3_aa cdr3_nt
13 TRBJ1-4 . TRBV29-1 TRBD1 CSVQGTVGEKLFF TGCAGCGTTCAGGGGACAGTGGGGGAAAAACTGTTTTTT
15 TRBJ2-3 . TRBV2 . CATTRDTASTDTQYF TGTGCCACCACCCGGGACACAGCGTCGACAGATACGCAGTATTTT
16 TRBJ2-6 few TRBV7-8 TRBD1 CASSPTRGQGANVLTF TGTGCCAGCAGCCCAACGAGGGGGCAAGGGGCCAACGTCCTGACTTTC
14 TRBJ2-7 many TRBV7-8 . CASSFSQGSYEQYF TGTGCCAGCAGCTTCTCACAGGGCTCCTACGAGCAGTACTTC
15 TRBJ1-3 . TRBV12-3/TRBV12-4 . CASRGRLLSGNTIYF TGTGCCAGCAGAGGACGCCTTCTTTCTGGAAACACCATATATTTT
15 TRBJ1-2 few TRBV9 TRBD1 CASSSRTGTNYGYTF TGTGCCAGCAGTTCCCGGACAGGGACCAACTATGGCTACACCTTC
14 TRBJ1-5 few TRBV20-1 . CSARVEGGNQPQHF TGCAGTGCTAGAGTCGAGGGGGGCAATCAGCCCCAGCATTTT
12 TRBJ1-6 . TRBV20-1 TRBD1 CSAQGADSPLHF TGCAGCGCACAGGGGGCGGATTCACCCCTCCACTTT
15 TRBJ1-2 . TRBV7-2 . CASSLTVTGYYGYTF TGTGCCAGCAGCTTGACCGTTACAGGGTACTATGGCTACACCTTC
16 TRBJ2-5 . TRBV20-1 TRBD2 CSANFRVSGSPETQYF TGCAGTGCCAACTTTCGCGTTAGCGGGAGCCCAGAGACCCAGTACTTC
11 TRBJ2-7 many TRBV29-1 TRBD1 CSVPGTAEQYF TGCAGCGTCCCCGGGACAGCCGAGCAGTACTTC
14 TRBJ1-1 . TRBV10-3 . CASSEIGSLTEAFF TGTGCCAGCAGTGAGATCGGCAGCCTAACTGAAGCTTTCTTT
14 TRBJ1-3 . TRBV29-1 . CSVTTVSSGNTIYF TGCAGCGTTACGACAGTTTCCTCTGGAAACACCATATATTTT
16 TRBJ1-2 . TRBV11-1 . CASSLASRGSNYGYTF TGTGCCAGCAGCTTAGCCTCACGGGGGTCCAACTATGGCTACACCTTC
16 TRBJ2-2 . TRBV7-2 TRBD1 CASRTGGPTSTGELFF TGTGCCAGCAGGACAGGGGGCCCAACGTCCACCGGGGAGCTGTTTTTT
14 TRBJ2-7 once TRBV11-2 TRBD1 CASRDHANRGEQYF TGTGCCAGCAGAGATCATGCGAACAGGGGCGAGCAGTACTTC
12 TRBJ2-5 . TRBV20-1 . CSAIRGLETQYF TGCAGTGCTATAAGAGGGTTGGAGACCCAGTACTTC
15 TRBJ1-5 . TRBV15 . CATTGGQGWDQPQHF TGTGCAACCACCGGGGGGCAGGGGTGGGATCAGCCCCAGCATTTT
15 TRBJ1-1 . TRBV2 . CASSYQRTENTEAFF TGTGCCAGCAGTTACCAACGGACAGAAAACACTGAAGCTTTCTTT
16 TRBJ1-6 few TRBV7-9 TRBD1 CASSPPRTGINSPLHF TGTGCCAGCAGTCCACCACGGACAGGGATTAATTCACCCCTCCACTTT
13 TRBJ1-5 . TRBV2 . CASNLAGGQPQHF TGTGCCAGCAATTTGGCAGGCGGTCAGCCCCAGCATTTT
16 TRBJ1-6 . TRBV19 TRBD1 CASRATGGSYNSPLHF TGTGCCAGTAGAGCGACAGGGGGCTCCTATAATTCACCCCTCCACTTT
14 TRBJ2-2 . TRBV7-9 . CASSPRTYTGELFF TGTGCCAGCAGCCCTAGGACTTACACCGGGGAGCTGTTTTTT
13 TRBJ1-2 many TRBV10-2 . CASSYDSQYGYTF TGCGCCAGCAGCTACGACAGCCAGTATGGCTACACCTTC
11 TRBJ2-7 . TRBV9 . CTRPRLYEQYF TGTACCAGACCCAGACTCTACGAGCAGTACTTC
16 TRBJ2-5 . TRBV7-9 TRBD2 CASSLEGTSGSETQYF TGTGCCAGCAGCTTGGAGGGGACTAGCGGGAGTGAGACCCAGTACTTC
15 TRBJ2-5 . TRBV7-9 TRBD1 CASSSGGQGRETQYF TGTGCCAGCAGCTCGGGGGGACAGGGACGAGAGACCCAGTACTTC
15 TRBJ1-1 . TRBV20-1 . CSARDRGTLNTEAFF TGCAGTGCTAGAGATCGCGGGACGCTGAACACTGAAGCTTTCTTT
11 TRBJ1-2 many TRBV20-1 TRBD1 CSKDRGNGYTF TGCAGTAAGGACAGGGGGAATGGCTACACCTTC
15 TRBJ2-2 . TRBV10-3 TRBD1 CAISGDRGDTGELFF TGTGCCATCAGTGGAGACAGGGGCGACACCGGGGAGCTGTTTTTT
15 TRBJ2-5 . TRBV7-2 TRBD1 CASSPRDSMEETQYF TGTGCCAGCAGCCCCCGGGACAGTATGGAAGAGACCCAGTACTTC
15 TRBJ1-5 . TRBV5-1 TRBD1 CASSFGTGIDQPQHF TGCGCCAGCAGCTTTGGGACAGGGATTGATCAGCCCCAGCATTTT
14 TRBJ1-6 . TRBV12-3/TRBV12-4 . CASSLGGNGSPLHF TGTGCCAGCAGTTTGGGAGGGAATGGCTCACCCCTCCACTTT
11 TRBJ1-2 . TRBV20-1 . CSEPHRDSYTF TGCAGTGAGCCTCACAGGGATAGCTACACCTTC
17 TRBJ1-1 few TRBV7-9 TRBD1 CASSLTQGASRNTEAFF TGTGCCAGCAGCTTAACACAGGGGGCTTCAAGGAACACTGAAGCTTTCTTT
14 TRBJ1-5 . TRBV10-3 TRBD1 CAISVTGTEQPQHF TGTGCCATCAGCGTGACAGGGACCGAGCAGCCCCAGCATTTT
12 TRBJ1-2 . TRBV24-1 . CATRDPGGGYTF TGTGCCACCCGTGATCCGGGAGGCGGCTACACCTTC
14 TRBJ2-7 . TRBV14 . CASSQEQVIYEQYF TGTGCCAGCAGCCAAGAACAGGTGATATACGAGCAGTACTTC
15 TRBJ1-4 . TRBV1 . CTSSQGDREDEKLFF TGCACCAGCAGCCAAGGGGACAGGGAGGACGAAAAACTGTTTTTT
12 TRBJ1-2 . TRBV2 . CASRDAGYGYTF TGTGCCAGCAGGGACGCAGGCTATGGCTACACCTTC
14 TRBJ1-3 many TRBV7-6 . CASSLFGSGNTIYF TGTGCCAGCAGCTTATTTGGCTCTGGAAACACCATATATTTT
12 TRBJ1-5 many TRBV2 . CAIRTANQPQHF TGTGCCATCAGGACAGCAAATCAGCCCCAGCATTTT